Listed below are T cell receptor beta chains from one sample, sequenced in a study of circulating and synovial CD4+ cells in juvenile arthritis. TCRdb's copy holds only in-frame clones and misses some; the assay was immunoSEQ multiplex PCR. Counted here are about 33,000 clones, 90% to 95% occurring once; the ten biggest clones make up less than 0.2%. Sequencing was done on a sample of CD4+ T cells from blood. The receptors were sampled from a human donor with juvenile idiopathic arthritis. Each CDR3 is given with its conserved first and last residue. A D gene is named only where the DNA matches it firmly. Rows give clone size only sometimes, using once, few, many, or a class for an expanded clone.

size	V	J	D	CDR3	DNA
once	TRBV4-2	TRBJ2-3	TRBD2	CASSHPLLAGVERDTQYF	TGTGCCAGCAGCCACCCCCTGCTAGCGGGAGTCGAAAGAGATACGCAGTATTTT
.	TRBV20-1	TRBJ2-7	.	CSAGLAYEQYF	TGCAGTGCTGGCTTAGCGTACGAGCAGTACTTC
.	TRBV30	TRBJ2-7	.	CAWSVTANRWGSYEQYF	TGTGCCTGGAGTGTTACGGCTAACAGGTGGGGATCCTACGAGCAGTACTTC
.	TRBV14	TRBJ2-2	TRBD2	CASSSTSGTTGELFF	TGTGCCAGCAGCTCGACTAGCGGGACCACCGGGGAGCTGTTTTTT
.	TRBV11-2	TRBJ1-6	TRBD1	CASSLGRTGISPLHF	TGTGCCAGCAGCTTAGGGCGGACAGGGATTTCACCCCTCCACTTT
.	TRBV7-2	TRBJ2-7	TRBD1	CASSLAGDREYEQYF	TGTGCCAGCAGCTTAGCTGGCGACAGGGAATACGAGCAGTACTTC
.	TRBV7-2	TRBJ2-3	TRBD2	CASSSRLAGGFTDTQYF	TGTGCCAGCAGCTCTAGACTAGCGGGGGGTTTCACAGATACGCAGTATTTT
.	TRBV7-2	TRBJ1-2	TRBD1	CASSLGDRANYGYTF	TGTGCCAGCAGCCTAGGGGACAGGGCGAACTATGGCTACACCTTC
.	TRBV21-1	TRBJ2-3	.	CASPGVPDTQYF	TGTGCCTCCCCCGGGGTCCCAGATACGCAGTATTTT
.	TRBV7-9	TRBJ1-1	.	CATGDTEAFF	TGTGCCACCGGGGACACTGAAGCTTTCTTT
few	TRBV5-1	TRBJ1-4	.	CASSLSATNEKLFF	TGCGCCAGCAGCTTAAGCGCAACTAATGAAAAACTGTTTTTT
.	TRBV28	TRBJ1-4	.	CASRRRDLTNEKLFF	TGTGCCAGCAGGCGACGGGACTTAACTAATGAAAAACTGTTTTTT
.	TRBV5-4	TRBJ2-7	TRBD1	CASSSGTGESYEQYF	TGTGCCAGCAGCTCAGGGACAGGCGAATCCTACGAGCAGTACTTC
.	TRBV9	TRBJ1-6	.	CASSVEPGNDSPLHF	TGTGCCAGCAGCGTAGAACCAGGGAACGATTCACCCCTCCACTTT
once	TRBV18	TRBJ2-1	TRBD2	CASQTSEYNEQFF	TGTGCCAGCCAGACTAGCGAGTACAATGAGCAGTTCTTC
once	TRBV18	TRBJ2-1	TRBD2	CASSPGGLVDEQFF	TGTGCCAGCTCACCGGGCGGACTAGTCGATGAGCAGTTCTTC